Detailed here is one TCR beta chain. This sample stems from a study of blood T cell repertoires in COVID-19. Study-level information: The United States, Italy and Spain supplied acute and convalescent COVID-19 samples.

Clones were sequenced by immunoSEQ multiplex PCR, and TCRdb holds only the in-frame ones, with some missing. The profile shows 450,000 to 600,000 clones, roughly 90% of them singletons. Among Cohort 3 donors, those recovered had two negative PCRs, clearance, or symptom resolution. The CDR3 runs 15 residues. V shed 2 bases, J shed 4 bases, and the junction held 8 bases outside the gene matches. The germline gives CDR1 SGHRS, CDR2 YFSETQ. The sample taken for sequencing was PBMCs or T cells enriched from blood (not recorded which). This chain links TRBV5-1 with TRBJ2-5, with 7 bases matching TRBD1. This TCR was recovered from a woman under 30 who had recovered from COVID-19. CDR3 sequence reads: CASSLRQGVGETQYF. CDR3 bases: TGCGCCAGCAGCTTACGACAGGGAGTCGGAGAGACCCAGTACTTC. Combining the CDR3 with reference TRBV5-1 and TRBJ2-5 gives the whole variable domain KAGVTQTPRYLIKTRGQQVTLSCSPISGHRSVSWYQQTPGQGLQFLFEYFSETQRNKGNFPGRFSGRQFSNSRSEMNVSTLELGDSALYLCASSLRQGVGETQYFGPGTRLLVL.